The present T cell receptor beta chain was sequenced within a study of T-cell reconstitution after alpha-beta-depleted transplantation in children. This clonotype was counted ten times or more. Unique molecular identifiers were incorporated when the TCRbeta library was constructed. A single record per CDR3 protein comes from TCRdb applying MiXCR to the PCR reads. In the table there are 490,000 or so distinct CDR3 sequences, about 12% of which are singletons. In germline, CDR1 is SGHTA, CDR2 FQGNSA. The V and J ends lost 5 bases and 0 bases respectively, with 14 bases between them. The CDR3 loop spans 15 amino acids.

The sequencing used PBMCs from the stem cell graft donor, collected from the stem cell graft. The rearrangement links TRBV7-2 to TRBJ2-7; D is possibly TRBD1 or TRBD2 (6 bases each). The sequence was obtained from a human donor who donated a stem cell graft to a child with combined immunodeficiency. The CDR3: CASSLRGQSSYEQYF. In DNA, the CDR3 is TGTGCCAGCAGCCTCCGGGGGCAGAGCTCCTACGAGCAGTACTTC.